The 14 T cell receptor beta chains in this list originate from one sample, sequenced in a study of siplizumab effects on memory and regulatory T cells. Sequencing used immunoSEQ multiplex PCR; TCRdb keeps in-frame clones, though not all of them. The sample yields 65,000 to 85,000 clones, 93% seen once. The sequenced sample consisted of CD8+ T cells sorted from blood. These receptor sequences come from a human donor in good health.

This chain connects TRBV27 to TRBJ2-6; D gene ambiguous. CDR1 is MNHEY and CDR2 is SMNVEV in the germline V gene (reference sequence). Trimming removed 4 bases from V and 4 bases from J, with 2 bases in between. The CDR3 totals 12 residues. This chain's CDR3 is CASSYGANVLTF. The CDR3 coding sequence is TGTGCCAGCAGTTACGGGGCCAACGTCCTGACTTTC.

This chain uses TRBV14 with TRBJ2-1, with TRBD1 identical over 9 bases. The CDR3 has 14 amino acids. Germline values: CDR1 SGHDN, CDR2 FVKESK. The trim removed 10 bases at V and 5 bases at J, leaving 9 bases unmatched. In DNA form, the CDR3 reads TGTGCCACCCGACCGGGACAGGGAAACAATGAGCAGTTCTTC. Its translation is CATRPGQGNNEQFF.

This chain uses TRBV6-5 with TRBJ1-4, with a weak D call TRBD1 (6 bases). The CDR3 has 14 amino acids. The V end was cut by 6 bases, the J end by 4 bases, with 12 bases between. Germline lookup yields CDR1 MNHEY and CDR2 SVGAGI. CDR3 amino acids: CASRREGDNEKLFF. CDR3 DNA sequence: TGTGCCAGCAGGCGGGAGGGGGATAATGAAAAACTGTTTTTT.

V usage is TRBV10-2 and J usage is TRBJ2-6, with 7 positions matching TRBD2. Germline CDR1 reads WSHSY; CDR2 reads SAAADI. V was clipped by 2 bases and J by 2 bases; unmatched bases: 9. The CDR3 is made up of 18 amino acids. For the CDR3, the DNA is TGCGCCAGCAGTGAGCCCCATGGGAGGGAGCCTGGGGCCAACGTCCTGACTTTC. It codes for CASSEPHGREPGANVLTF.

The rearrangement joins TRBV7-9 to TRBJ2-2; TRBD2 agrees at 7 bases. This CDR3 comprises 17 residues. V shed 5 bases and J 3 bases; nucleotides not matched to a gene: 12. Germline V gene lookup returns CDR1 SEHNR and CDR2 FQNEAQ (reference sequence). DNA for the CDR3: TGTGCCAGCAGCCATACGTCCGGGACTACGTACACCGGGGAGCTGTTTTTT. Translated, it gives CASSHTSGTTYTGELFF.

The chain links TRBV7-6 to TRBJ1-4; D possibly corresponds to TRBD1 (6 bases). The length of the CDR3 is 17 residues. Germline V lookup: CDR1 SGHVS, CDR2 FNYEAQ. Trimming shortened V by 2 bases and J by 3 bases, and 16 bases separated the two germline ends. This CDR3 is CASSLSDVGHSNEKLFF. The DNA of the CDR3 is TGTGCCAGCAGCTTATCGGATGTGGGACACTCTAATGAAAAACTGTTTTTT.

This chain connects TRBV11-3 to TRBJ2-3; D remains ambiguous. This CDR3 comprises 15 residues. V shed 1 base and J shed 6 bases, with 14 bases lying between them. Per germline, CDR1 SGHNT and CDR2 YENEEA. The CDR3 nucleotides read TGTGCCAGCAGCTTAGGTTGGCAGGATGACGATACGCAGTATTTT. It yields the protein CASSLGWQDDDTQYF. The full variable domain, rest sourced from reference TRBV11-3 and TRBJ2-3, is EAGVVQSPRYKIIEKKQPVAFWCNPISGHNTLYWYLQNLGQGPELLIRYENEEAVDDSQLPKDRFSAERLKGVDSTLKIQPAELGDSAVYLCASSLGWQDDDTQYFGPGTRLTVL.

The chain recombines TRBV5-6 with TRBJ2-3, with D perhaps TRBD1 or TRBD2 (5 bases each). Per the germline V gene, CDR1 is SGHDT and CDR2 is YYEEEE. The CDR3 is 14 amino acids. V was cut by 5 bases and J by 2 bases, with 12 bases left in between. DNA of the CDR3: TGTGCCAGCAGTCATGGGGGAGACACAGATACGCAGTATTTT. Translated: CASSHGGDTDTQYF.

The CDR3 coding sequence is TGCGCCAGCAGCTTGTTAGAGGCTTGGGTGTCTTCTAATTCACCCCTCCACTTT. Translation: CASSLLEAWVSSNSPLHF. The chain employs TRBV5-1 and TRBJ1-6; D is undetermined. The CDR3 runs to 18 residues. CDR1 is SGHRS, CDR2 YFSETQ, per germline. The V end lost 1 base, the J end lost 6 bases, and 20 bases lay between the germline ends.

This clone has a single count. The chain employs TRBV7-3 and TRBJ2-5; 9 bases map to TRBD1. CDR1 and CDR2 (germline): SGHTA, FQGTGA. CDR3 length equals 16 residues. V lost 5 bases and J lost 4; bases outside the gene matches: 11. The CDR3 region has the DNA TGTGCCAGCAGCGCTTGGACAGGGGAAGGAGGAGAGACCCAGTACTTC. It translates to CASSAWTGEGGETQYF.

CDR3 loop: CASSFSDLGGEQFF. The CDR3 DNA sequence: TGTGCCAGCAGTTTTTCGGACCTAGGAGGTGAGCAGTTCTTC. The chain links TRBV27 to TRBJ2-1; perhaps TRBD2 as D (5 bases). CDR1 and CDR2 (germline): MNHEY, SMNVEV (reference sequence). V gave up 3 bases and J gave up 9 bases, with 15 bases separating them. CDR3 length equals 14 residues.

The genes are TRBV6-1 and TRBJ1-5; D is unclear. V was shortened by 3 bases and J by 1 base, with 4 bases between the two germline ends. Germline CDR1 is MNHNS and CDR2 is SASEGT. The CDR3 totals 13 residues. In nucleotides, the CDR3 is TGTGCCAGCAGTGAGGGGAGCAATCAGCCCCAGCATTTT. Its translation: CASSEGSNQPQHF.

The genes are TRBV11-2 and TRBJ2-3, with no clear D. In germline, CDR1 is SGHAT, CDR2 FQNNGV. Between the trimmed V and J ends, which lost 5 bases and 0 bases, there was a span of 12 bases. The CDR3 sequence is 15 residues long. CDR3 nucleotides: TGTGCCAGCAGCGCGAGGTATACTAGCACAGATACGCAGTATTTT. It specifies CASSARYTSTDTQYF.

CDR3 in amino acids: CASSVGLAGVYQETQYF. The CDR3 bases are TGTGCCAGCAGTGTCGGACTAGCGGGGGTATACCAAGAGACCCAGTACTTC. This rearrangement joins TRBV2 to TRBJ2-5; TRBD2 matches at 13 bases. Per the germline V gene, CDR1 is SNHLY and CDR2 is FYNNEI. Trimming took 4 bases from V and 0 from J; bases not matched to a gene: 5. The CDR3 is made up of 17 amino acids. Variable domain in full (rest from reference TRBV2 and TRBJ2-5): EPEVTQTPSHQVTQMGQEVILRCVPISNHLYFYWYRQILGQKVEFLVSFYNNEISEKSEIFDDQFSVERPDGSNFTLKIRSTKLEDSAMYFCASSVGLAGVYQETQYFGPGTRLLVL.